This is a list of T cell receptor beta chains from one sample in a study of cytotoxic CD8 clonotypes in ibrutinib-treated CLL. Using immunoSEQ multiplex PCR, the repertoire was profiled, and TCRdb retains in-frame clones only, with some absent. The repertoire consists of approximately 97,000 clones, with roughly 80% occurring once and the leading ten covering just under 25%. Specimen: PBMCs, collected after 24 months of ibrutinib treatment. The receptors shown here come from a human donor with chronic lymphocytic leukemia. CDR3s include the opening cysteine and the closing phenylalanine or tryptophan. The D gene is left open where the match is weak. Clone size is stated in some rows and not others, as once, few, many or a class when expanded.

J gene: TRBJ2-1; V gene: TRBV29-1; clone size: medium-sized; D gene: TRBD2; CDR3 DNA: TGCAGCGTTGAGGCGGGAGCGTACAATGAGCAGTTCTTC; CDR3 protein: CSVEAGAYNEQFF
J gene: TRBJ2-3; V gene: TRBV5-1; clone size: .; D gene: .; CDR3 DNA: TGCGCCAGCAGCTTGGCCAGGCCTAGCACAGATACGCAGTATTTT; CDR3 protein: CASSLARPSTDTQYF
J gene: TRBJ1-5; V gene: TRBV19; clone size: few; D gene: .; CDR3 DNA: TGTGCCAGTACCGACATTCGGGACACCCGCAATCAGCCCCAGCATTTT; CDR3 protein: CASTDIRDTRNQPQHF
J gene: TRBJ2-7; V gene: TRBV5-8; clone size: .; D gene: .; CDR3 DNA: TGTGCCAGCAGCGCCGGGGGGCGGGACTTCCCCGAGCAGTACTTC; CDR3 protein: CASSAGGRDFPEQYF
J gene: TRBJ1-3; V gene: TRBV2; clone size: .; D gene: .; CDR3 DNA: TGTGCCAGCAGCCCGACTGGAAACACCATATATTTT; CDR3 protein: CASSPTGNTIYF
J gene: TRBJ2-3; V gene: TRBV15; clone size: .; D gene: TRBD1; CDR3 DNA: TGTGCCACCAGCAGACGGACAGGGGTGTTAGCAGATACGCAGTATTTT; CDR3 protein: CATSRRTGVLADTQYF
J gene: TRBJ2-7; V gene: TRBV29-1; clone size: .; D gene: TRBD1; CDR3 DNA: TGCAGCGCATGTATCCCTTTTTCGGGACAGGTCCTTAGCTCCTACGAGCAGTACTTC; CDR3 protein: CSACIPFSGQVLSSYEQYF
J gene: TRBJ1-5; V gene: TRBV2; clone size: .; D gene: .; CDR3 DNA: TGTGCCAGCAGTAACAGGGTCAATCAGCCCCAGCATTTT; CDR3 protein: CASSNRVNQPQHF
J gene: TRBJ2-3; V gene: TRBV19; clone size: few; D gene: TRBD2; CDR3 DNA: TGTGCCAGTTGGGGCGGGAGGGCCTCGGATACGCAGTATTTT; CDR3 protein: CASWGGRASDTQYF
J gene: TRBJ2-7; V gene: TRBV6-1; clone size: .; D gene: TRBD1; CDR3 DNA: TGTGCCAGCAGTGAAGTCCAAGGGGACAGGTCCTACGAGCAGTACTTC; CDR3 protein: CASSEVQGDRSYEQYF
J gene: TRBJ1-1; V gene: TRBV28; clone size: .; D gene: TRBD1; CDR3 DNA: TGTGCCAGCAGTTTAAGACAGGGAGTAGCTTTCTTT; CDR3 protein: CASSLRQGVAFF
J gene: TRBJ2-1; V gene: TRBV23-1; clone size: .; D gene: TRBD2; CDR3 DNA: TGCGCCAGCAGTCAATCGACGGCCGTGGCCCAGGGGACTAGCGGGAGAGGTTGCAATGAGCAGTTCTTC; CDR3 protein: CASSQSTAVAQGTSGRGCNEQFF
J gene: TRBJ2-3; V gene: TRBV4-2; clone size: .; D gene: TRBD2; CDR3 DNA: TGTGCCAGCAGCCCGTCTAGCGGGGGGGGGCCAGATACGCAGTATTTT; CDR3 protein: CASSPSSGGGPDTQYF
J gene: TRBJ2-5; V gene: TRBV9; clone size: once; D gene: .; CDR3 DNA: TGTGCCAGCGGCCATAGAGAGACCCAGTACTTC; CDR3 protein: CASGHRETQYF
J gene: TRBJ2-1; V gene: TRBV7-9; clone size: few; D gene: .; CDR3 DNA: TGTGCCAGCAGCTCCGGGCCAGGGAAGGCCTACAATGAGCAGTTCTTC; CDR3 protein: CASSSGPGKAYNEQFF
J gene: TRBJ2-1; V gene: TRBV5-1; clone size: .; D gene: TRBD2; CDR3 DNA: TGCGCCAGCAGCCCGAACGCGGGAGGGTCCTACAATGAGCAGTTCTTC; CDR3 protein: CASSPNAGGSYNEQFF
J gene: TRBJ1-5; V gene: TRBV19; clone size: .; D gene: .; CDR3 DNA: TGTGCCAGTAGTATGGAAGGTCAGCCCCAGCATTTT; CDR3 protein: CASSMEGQPQHF
J gene: TRBJ1-3; V gene: TRBV15; clone size: .; D gene: .; CDR3 DNA: TGTGCCACCAGCAGTAACAGAGCCTCTGGAAACACCATATATTTT; CDR3 protein: CATSSNRASGNTIYF
J gene: TRBJ2-2; V gene: TRBV18; clone size: .; D gene: TRBD2; CDR3 DNA: TGTGCCAGCTCATCCCGACTAGCGGGAGAAGTCGGGGAGCTGTTTTTT; CDR3 protein: CASSSRLAGEVGELFF
J gene: TRBJ2-7; V gene: TRBV19; clone size: .; D gene: .; CDR3 DNA: TGTGCCAGTAGTCCTAACACCTACGAGCAGTACTTC; CDR3 protein: CASSPNTYEQYF
J gene: TRBJ2-1; V gene: TRBV27; clone size: .; D gene: .; CDR3 DNA: TGTGCCAGCAGCTTATCGGGGAGGGAGCAGTTCTTC; CDR3 protein: CASSLSGREQFF
J gene: TRBJ1-2; V gene: TRBV27; clone size: .; D gene: TRBD1; CDR3 DNA: TGTGCCAGCAGAAGAGACAGGGGCGCATACTATGGCTACACCTTC; CDR3 protein: CASRRDRGAYYGYTF
J gene: TRBJ1-4; V gene: TRBV5-5; clone size: .; D gene: .; CDR3 DNA: TGTGCCAGCAGCTTTTTAGGATCAACTAATGAAAAACTGTTTTTT; CDR3 protein: CASSFLGSTNEKLFF
J gene: TRBJ2-7; V gene: TRBV18; clone size: .; D gene: .; CDR3 DNA: TGTGCCAGCTCACCAATGGGCAGTCCGCCCTACGAGCAGTACTTC; CDR3 protein: CASSPMGSPPYEQYF
J gene: TRBJ1-4; V gene: TRBV5-1; clone size: .; D gene: .; CDR3 DNA: TGCGCCAGCAGCTTTACAGGGTTGGGTGAAAAACTGTTTTTT; CDR3 protein: CASSFTGLGEKLFF
J gene: TRBJ1-2; V gene: TRBV18; clone size: .; D gene: TRBD1; CDR3 DNA: TGTGCCAGCTCACCCCAGAGGACAGGGCCGTCCTATGGCTACACCTTC; CDR3 protein: CASSPQRTGPSYGYTF
J gene: TRBJ2-3; V gene: TRBV7-8; clone size: .; D gene: TRBD1; CDR3 DNA: TGTGCCAGCAGCTCCGGACAGGCCGTAGGGGGCACAGATACGCAGTATTTT; CDR3 protein: CASSSGQAVGGTDTQYF
J gene: TRBJ2-5; V gene: TRBV7-2; clone size: .; D gene: .; CDR3 DNA: TGTGCCAGCAGCCCGAGCGGACAGTTATTAGGGACCCAGTACTTC; CDR3 protein: CASSPSGQLLGTQYF
J gene: TRBJ2-1; V gene: TRBV28; clone size: few; D gene: .; CDR3 DNA: TGTGCCAGCAGCCTCGGGGCGGGCTCCTCGTACGCCTACAATGAGCAGTTCTTC; CDR3 protein: CASSLGAGSSYAYNEQFF